The rows below give T cell receptor beta chains drawn from one sample of a study of post-analysis software for immune sequencing data. TCRdb reanalysed the PCR reads using MiXCR and keeps one entry per CDR3 protein. The sample has hundreds of thousands of distinct CDR3 sequences, about 27% seen once; the top ten hold 0.5% to 0.6%. The sequencing input was blood. Source of these receptors: a girl aged 10 to 17 with multiple sclerosis. CDR3s include the opening cysteine and the closing phenylalanine or tryptophan. The D gene is left open where the match is weak. A clone size is listed for some rows: how often the clone was seen (once, few, many), or a class if it is expanded.

TRBJ1-2 TRBV29-1 NA NA CSVRGGSGGYTF TGCAGCGTCCGGGGCGGATCCGGGGGCTACACCTTC
TRBJ2-7 TRBV9 NA many CASSVGTEPYEQYF TGTGCCAGCAGCGTAGGGACAGAACCCTACGAGCAGTACTTC
TRBJ2-1 TRBV15 TRBD2 many CATTKGLAGGEQFF TGTGCCACCACCAAGGGACTAGCGGGGGGTGAGCAGTTCTTC
TRBJ2-5 TRBV20-1 NA many CSTRRGTTLQETQYF TGCAGTACCCGGAGGGGAACCACACTCCAAGAGACCCAGTACTTC
TRBJ1-5 TRBV10-3 NA NA CAIKGVGNQPQHF TGTGCCATCAAGGGGGTCGGCAATCAGCCCCAGCATTTT
TRBJ2-7 TRBV18 TRBD1 NA CASSPGQNPTYEQYF TGTGCCAGCTCACCGGGACAGAATCCCACCTACGAGCAGTACTTC
TRBJ2-3 TRBV11-2 NA NA CASTPGVDTDTQYF TGTGCCAGCACCCCGGGAGTAGACACAGATACGCAGTATTTT
TRBJ1-2 TRBV12-3/TRBV12-4 NA NA CASSHKMYGYTF TGTGCCAGCAGTCATAAGATGTATGGCTACACCTTC
TRBJ1-2 TRBV9 NA few CASSVLTGPYGYTF TGTGCCAGCAGCGTATTGACAGGTCCATATGGCTACACCTTC
TRBJ2-5 TRBV6-2/TRBV6-3 NA NA CASGQRVGRTGGTQYF TGTGCCAGCGGACAACGGGTCGGACGGACCGGGGGGACCCAGTACTTC
TRBJ2-7 TRBV7-9 NA NA CASSSGNLDEQYF TGTGCCAGCAGCTCAGGGAATCTCGACGAGCAGTACTTC
TRBJ2-1 TRBV29-1 NA many CSVMGLAYIEQFF TGCAGCGTCATGGGGCTAGCTTACATTGAGCAGTTCTTC
TRBJ2-6 TRBV4-3 NA few CASSQALTGANVLTF TGCGCCAGCAGCCAGGCTTTGACTGGGGCCAACGTCCTGACTTTC
TRBJ1-4 TRBV7-2 NA few CASTSWGEKLFF TGTGCCAGCACCTCCTGGGGGGAAAAACTGTTTTTT
TRBJ1-2 TRBV28 NA few CASSFPKVNRFGGYTF TGTGCCAGCAGTTTCCCGAAAGTTAACAGATTCGGGGGCTACACCTTC
TRBJ1-2 TRBV6-6 NA many CASSGNYGYTF TGTGCCAGCAGTGGTAACTATGGCTACACCTTC
TRBJ2-5 TRBV7-2 NA NA CASSPTPQEEETQYF TGTGCCAGCAGTCCGACCCCTCAGGAGGAAGAGACCCAGTACTTC
TRBJ2-2 TRBV15 TRBD1 NA CATSRDRGQAGELFF TGTGCCACCAGCAGGGACAGGGGGCAAGCCGGGGAGCTGTTTTTT
TRBJ1-3 TRBV2 TRBD1 NA CASSQGTVSGNTIYF TGTGCCAGCAGCCAAGGGACAGTCTCTGGAAACACCATATATTTT
TRBJ1-4 TRBV6-5 TRBD1 NA CASRGQGREKLFF TGTGCCAGCAGAGGACAGGGTAGAGAAAAACTGTTTTTT
TRBJ2-1 TRBV3-1 TRBD2 NA CASSPKNPTSGSRDEQFF TGTGCCAGCAGCCCCAAAAACCCGACTAGCGGGAGTCGCGATGAGCAGTTCTTC
TRBJ1-2 TRBV29-1 NA NA CSVNAAAEYDYTF TGCAGCGTCAACGCGGCCGCGGAGTATGACTACACCTTC
TRBJ2-1 TRBV11-2 NA few CASSETSFRQFF TGTGCCAGCAGCGAAACTAGTTTCCGGCAGTTCTTC
TRBJ1-2 TRBV10-2 NA NA CASSVRRGTDNYGYTF TGCGCCAGCAGTGTGAGAAGGGGTACAGATAACTATGGCTACACCTTC
TRBJ1-1 TRBV4-3 NA few CASSQDVQGSHTEAFF TGCGCCAGCAGCCAAGATGTTCAGGGGTCACACACTGAAGCTTTCTTT
TRBJ2-5 TRBV27 NA NA CASSFDQGGQETQYF TGTGCCAGCAGTTTTGACCAGGGAGGACAAGAGACCCAGTACTTC
TRBJ2-1 TRBV29-1 NA many CSVDSQGRSLNEQFF TGCAGCGTTGACAGTCAGGGGCGCTCCCTCAATGAGCAGTTCTTC
TRBJ1-4 TRBV7-2 NA NA CASSGIGGELFF TGTGCCAGCAGCGGTATTGGGGGGGAACTGTTTTTT
TRBJ2-1 TRBV29-1 NA NA CSARPGSYNEQFF TGCAGCGCACGACCTGGCTCCTACAATGAGCAGTTCTTC
TRBJ1-1 TRBV29-1 TRBD1 few CSVRAGGATEAFF TGCAGCGTTCGAGCAGGGGGGGCCACTGAAGCTTTCTTT
TRBJ2-1 TRBV3-1 NA few CASSQAPRTDLLGNEQFF TGTGCCAGCAGCCAAGCCCCCCGAACGGACCTCCTCGGAAATGAGCAGTTCTTC
TRBJ2-5 TRBV6-1 NA NA CASSRSPGGQETQYF TGTGCCAGCAGCAGGTCCCCCGGGGGCCAAGAGACCCAGTACTTC
TRBJ1-6 TRBV6-5 NA NA CASSWEAQDRDNSPLHF TGTGCCAGCAGTTGGGAGGCTCAGGACAGAGATAATTCACCCCTCCACTTT
TRBJ2-1 TRBV9 TRBD2 few CASSTRLATLNEQFF TGTGCCAGCAGCACCCGACTAGCGACCCTCAATGAGCAGTTCTTC
TRBJ2-7 TRBV19 NA NA CASSMQGQRGEQYF TGTGCCAGTAGTATGCAGGGGCAACGCGGCGAGCAGTACTTC
TRBJ1-1 TRBV7-8 NA NA CASSLERETEAFF TGTGCCAGCAGCTTAGAGAGGGAGACTGAAGCTTTCTTT
TRBJ2-1 TRBV10-3 TRBD1 few CAIWGQAQNEQFF TGTGCCATCTGGGGACAGGCCCAAAATGAGCAGTTCTTC
TRBJ1-6 TRBV6-4 NA few CASSPGGNSPLHF TGTGCCAGCAGCCCCGGGGGGAATTCACCCCTCCACTTT
TRBJ1-1 TRBV9 NA NA CASSRGGPGGTEAFF TGTGCCAGCAGCCGGGGGGGCCCCGGGGGCACTGAAGCTTTCTTT
TRBJ2-7 TRBV2 NA NA CASMYLSTYEQYF TGTGCCAGTATGTACCTTTCAACCTACGAGCAGTACTTC
TRBJ2-1 TRBV7-2 NA few CASSLYGRDEQFF TGTGCCAGCAGCTTATACGGGCGGGATGAGCAGTTCTTC
TRBJ1-6 TRBV6-5 TRBD1 NA CASSYWGTGSNSPLHF TGTGCCAGCAGTTACTGGGGGACAGGGTCTAATTCACCCCTCCACTTT
TRBJ2-4 TRBV4-1 NA NA CTSSQEGQVTKNIQYF TGCACCAGCAGCCAAGAGGGGCAGGTGACCAAAAACATTCAGTACTTC
TRBJ1-2 TRBV29-1 NA many CSVEGRGGYTF TGCAGCGTTGAAGGCAGGGGCGGCTACACCTTC
TRBJ2-1 TRBV7-2 NA once CASSRPNNEQFF TGTGCCAGCAGCCGCCCTAACAATGAGCAGTTCTTC
TRBJ2-7 TRBV5-4 NA few CASSSIERGSYEQYF TGTGCCAGCAGCTCGATTGAACGGGGCTCCTACGAGCAGTACTTC
TRBJ1-2 TRBV5-1 NA many CASSFGGNYGYTF TGCGCCAGCAGCTTCGGGGGGAACTATGGCTACACCTTC